A single sample is the source of the 13 T cell receptor beta chains below, sequenced in a study of cytomegalovirus exposure and HLA in healthy donors. The primer mix had 60 Vbeta and 13 Jbeta primers. The table came from immunoSEQ multiplex PCR; TCRdb's copy has only in-frame clones and leaves some out. This table has about 130,000 clones, around 70% appearing once. Input material: PBMCs. These receptors all stem from a man aged 25 to 40 in good health and CMV-seropositive.

This chain connects TRBV4-3 to TRBJ2-7; the D gene is possibly TRBD1 (6 bases). Trimming removed 3 bases at V and 6 bases at J, with 21 bases between. The CDR3 covers 16 residues. Per germline, CDR1 LGHNA and CDR2 YSLEER. In DNA, the CDR3 is TGCGCCAGCAGCCAGGAGGTACAGGGAAGGGGCGGCGAGCAGTACTTC. Encoded protein: CASSQEVQGRGGEQYF.

The V and J genes are TRBV11-2 and TRBJ1-4; no firm D call. V lost 2 bases to trimming and J lost 2 bases, with 9 bases between them. Germline V gene data show CDR1 as SGHAT and CDR2 as FQNNGV. The CDR3 is 15 residues long. CDR3 sequence (DNA): TGTGCCAGCAGCTTAAGCCGGACTACTAATGAAAAACTGTTTTTT. Translation gives CASSLSRTTNEKLFF.

The chain has TRBV18 and TRBJ2-7; no definite D call. CDR1 is KGHSH and CDR2 is LQKENI in the germline V gene. This CDR3 spans 16 amino acids. V lost 3 bases and J 3 bases, leaving 18 bases between the germline ends. The CDR3 is CASSPVRGAKYYEQYF. DNA of the CDR3: TGTGCCAGCTCACCCGTCCGAGGAGCCAAATACTACGAGCAGTACTTC.

The CDR3 protein is CASSRIEPGNTIYF. The CDR3, as DNA: TGTGCCAGCAGCCGAATAGAGCCTGGAAACACCATATATTTT. The J gene is TRBJ1-3, the V gene TRBV7-2; no reliable D call. CDR1 is SGHTA and CDR2 is FQGNSA in the germline V gene. V gave up 5 bases and J gave up 2 bases, with 10 bases separating them. The CDR3 length is 14 residues.

The chain is built from TRBV9 and TRBJ1-2; D is perhaps TRBD1 (6 bases). The CDR3 totals 14 residues. Germline V gene lookup returns CDR1 SGDLS and CDR2 YYNGEE. Trimming took off 0 bases at V and 5 bases at J, with 11 bases between the two ends. The DNA of the CDR3 is TGTGCCAGCAGCGTAGATACAGGGAGTTATGGCTACACCTTC. Its translation is CASSVDTGSYGYTF.

This sequence joins TRBV5-1 and TRBJ2-1; TRBD2 aligns across 8 bases. This CDR3 is built from 17 residues. Trimming cost V 2 bases and J 6 bases; bases outside gene matches: 13. Germline assignment: CDR1 SGHRS and CDR2 YFSETQ. This chain's CDR3 is CASSFLGGRWIGNEQFF. The DNA of the CDR3 is TGCGCCAGCAGCTTCCTGGGCGGGAGGTGGATCGGCAATGAGCAGTTCTTC.

The rearrangement links TRBV19 to TRBJ2-2, with TRBD2 identical over 9 bases. The CDR3 sequence is 16 residues long. J was trimmed by 6 bases and V by 7 bases; bases with no gene match: 12. Germline V gene sequence: CDR1 LNHDA, CDR2 SQIVND (reference sequence). CDR3 amino acids: CASKGSGLAIPGELFF. CDR3 nucleotide sequence: TGTGCCAGTAAAGGATCGGGACTAGCTATTCCCGGGGAGCTGTTTTTT.

This clone was detected only a few times. V and J are TRBV21-1 and TRBJ1-3; no DNA check was done on the table's D call, TRBD1. TRBV21-1 constitutes a pseudogene. This CDR3 comprises 15 residues. Written as DNA, the CDR3 is TGTGCCAGCAGCAGGACAGGGGTTAAACCGGACACCATATATTTT. Translating gives CASSRTGVKPDTIYF.

The sample holds a few counts of this clone. This chain links TRBV5-1 with TRBJ2-5; 11 nucleotides align to TRBD2. The V and J ends lost 4 bases and 5 bases, in that order; junction bases with no gene match: 7. CDR1 and CDR2 (germline): SGHRS, YFSETQ. This CDR3 is 15 amino acids long. The DNA of the CDR3 is TGCGCCAGCAGCGCTAGCGGGAGGATCCACGAGACCCAGTACTTC. Translating it yields CASSASGRIHETQYF.

This clone was counted once. V is TRBV6-5 and J is TRBJ1-1, with D hard to call. CDR1 is MNHEY, CDR2 SVGAGI, per germline. CDR3 length: 14 amino acids. The germline V and J ends were trimmed by 3 bases and 4 bases, with 12 bases remaining between them. The CDR3 loop is CASSYSSRGTEAFF. The CDR3, as DNA: TGTGCCAGCAGTTATTCCAGCCGCGGCACTGAAGCTTTCTTT.

This rearrangement joins TRBV15 to TRBJ2-5; TRBD2 matches 9 bases. The V segment lost 5 bases and the J segment 5 bases; nucleotides outside the gene matches: 6. CDR1 and CDR2 from the germline V gene are LNHNV and YYDKDF (reference sequence). CDR3 length: 14 residues. Written as DNA, the CDR3 is TGTGCCACCAGCCCGCGGGAGGGCCGGGAGACCCAGTACTTC. Translation: CATSPREGRETQYF.

The rearrangement uses TRBV28 and TRBJ2-7; D may be TRBD2 (5 bases). Trimming removed 9 bases from V and 1 base from J, with 16 bases in between. This CDR3 spans 14 amino acids. Germline-derived CDR1 and CDR2 are MDHEN and SYDVKM. Here the CDR3 reads CASATVLVSYEQYF. As DNA, the CDR3 is TGTGCCAGTGCAACGGTACTAGTTTCCTACGAGCAGTACTTC.

This clone was seen only a few times. The chain employs TRBV29-1 and TRBJ2-6; weak D call: TRBD1 (6 bases). The CDR3 loop spans 16 amino acids. V lost 7 bases and J lost 1, with 17 bases in between. Per germline, CDR1 SQVTM and CDR2 ANQGSEA. CDR3 sequence reads: CSATTGSLSGANVLTF. CDR3 bases: TGCAGCGCGACTACAGGGTCTCTATCTGGGGCCAACGTCCTGACTTTC.